This passage covers 14 T cell receptor beta chains from one sample sequenced in a study of naive and memory T cell subsets. An equimolar mix of two oligonucleotides served as the beta constant-region primer for TRBC1 and TRBC2. TCRdb re-called the UMI-ligation and nested PCR reads with MiXCR, one entry per CDR3 protein. This table has under 100,000 distinct CDR3 sequences, about 7% appearing once. What was sequenced was central memory CD4+ T cells from blood. Receptor source: a human donor in good health.

This clonotype was found many times. The rearrangement links TRBV10-3 to TRBJ2-4; no clear D. Germline lookup yields CDR1 ENHRY and CDR2 SYGVKD. This CDR3 is built from 13 residues. Trimming stripped 3 bases from V and 9 bases from J, with 12 bases between. CDR3 in DNA: TGTGCCATCAGTGACCCCCAGTCCCCCATTCAGTACTTC. Its protein product is CAISDPQSPIQYF.

This clonotype was observed a handful of times. V usage is TRBV5-6 and J usage is TRBJ1-4; no firm D call. Germline CDR1 is SGHDT and CDR2 is YYEEEE. Trimming removed 2 bases at V and 6 bases at J, with 11 bases between. This CDR3 is 14 amino acids long. CDR3 nucleotides: TGTGCCAGCAGCTTCCGGGCCAGCGATGAAAAACTGTTTTTT. Amino acid sequence: CASSFRASDEKLFF.

This clonotype was observed at least ten times. This chain uses TRBV3-1 with TRBJ2-3; 11 nucleotides agree with TRBD2. Losses at the gene ends were 6 bases for V and 1 base for J; bases not matched to a gene: 3. This CDR3 comprises 15 residues. Germline V gives CDR1 LGHDT, CDR2 YNNKEL (reference sequence). CDR3 in amino acids: CASRLAGDGTDTQYF. The CDR3 nucleotides are TGTGCCAGCAGACTAGCGGGAGACGGCACAGATACGCAGTATTTT.

There are a few counts of this clonotype. This chain uses TRBV28 with TRBJ2-7, with a possible D match to TRBD1 (6 bases). Germline assignment: CDR1 MDHEN and CDR2 SYDVKM. Trimming left V 2 bases short and J 3 bases short, with 14 bases between. CDR3 length: 15 residues. The CDR3 nucleotides read TGTGCCAGCAGTTTAAGACAGGACAAGATCTACGAGCAGTACTTC. This codes for CASSLRQDKIYEQYF. Variable domain in full (rest from reference TRBV28 and TRBJ2-7): DVKVTQSSRYLVKRTGEKVFLECVQDMDHENMFWYRQDPGLGLRLIYFSYDVKMKEKGDIPEGYSVSREKKERFSLILESASTNQTSMYLCASSLRQDKIYEQYFGPGTRLTVT.

This clonotype has a handful of counts. The rearrangement uses TRBV6-6 and TRBJ2-7; D possibly matches TRBD1 or TRBD2 (7 bases each). Trimming pared 6 bases from V and 3 bases from J, leaving 15 bases between. CDR1 is MNHNY and CDR2 is SVGAGI in the germline V gene (reference sequence). The CDR3 consists of 14 residues. CDR3 nucleotides: TGTGCCAGCAGAGCAGACAGGGAGGGCTACGAGCAGTACTTC. Translated: CASRADREGYEQYF.

This clonotype was seen many times. The chain carries TRBV28 and TRBJ2-7, with a tentative D call TRBD2 (6 bases). CDR3 length: 15 amino acids. CDR1 MDHEN and CDR2 SYDVKM come from the germline V gene. Trimming shortened V by 7 bases and J by 7 bases, and 23 bases separated the two germline ends. CDR3 loop: CASTRGGVGTGEQYF. In nucleotides, the CDR3 is TGTGCCAGCACCAGAGGAGGGGTCGGAACGGGTGAGCAGTACTTC.

This clonotype occurred a few times. The chain couples TRBV20-1 to TRBJ2-1; no reliable D call. The CDR3 loop spans 13 amino acids. Looked up from germline, CDR1 is DFQATT and CDR2 is SNEGSKA (reference sequence). Deletions cut 7 bases from V and 3 bases from J, with 13 bases between. The CDR3 DNA is TGCAGTGTCCCGAGACTGGTCTACAATGAGCAGTTCTTC. This translates into CSVPRLVYNEQFF.

Ten or more counts support this clonotype. The J gene is TRBJ2-7, the V gene TRBV7-3; 12 positions match TRBD2. Per the germline V gene, CDR1 is SGHTA and CDR2 is FQGTGA. Trimming removed 4 bases from V and 5 bases from J; junction bases left unmatched: 12. The CDR3 has 17 amino acids. As DNA, the CDR3 is TGTGCCAGCAGCTCCTACGGGCCTAGCGGGAGGGCCGACGAGCAGTACTTC. Translation gives CASSSYGPSGRADEQYF.

There are a few counts of this clonotype. V gene TRBV5-4 combines with J gene TRBJ2-7; D is undetermined. The V and J ends lost 0 bases and 8 bases respectively, with 12 bases between them. CDR3 length: 13 residues. Germline V gene lookup returns CDR1 SGHNT and CDR2 YYREEE (reference sequence). The CDR3 bases are TGTGCCAGCAGCTTGGATCAACTACGGCAGCAGTACTTC. Its protein product is CASSLDQLRQQYF.

The V gene is TRBV18, the J gene TRBJ1-1; D gene ambiguous. The V gene's germline CDR1 is KGHSH and CDR2 LQKENI. Deletions cut 1 base from V and 1 base from J, with 10 bases between. The CDR3 loop spans 15 amino acids. Here the CDR3 DNA reads TGTGCCAGCTCACCACTCCCAACAACGAACACTGAAGCTTTCTTT. This sequence encodes CASSPLPTTNTEAFF.

This chain links TRBV5-1 with TRBJ2-2, with TRBD2 matching over 10 bases. With 1 base clipped from V and 6 bases from J, the junction kept 9 bases outside the gene matches. CDR1 is SGHRS and CDR2 is YFSETQ in the germline V gene. The CDR3 runs to 17 residues. The CDR3 coding sequence is TGCGCCAGCAGCTTGTTTCTAGCGGGAGTCGGCGCCGGGGAGCTGTTTTTT. Translated: CASSLFLAGVGAGELFF.

This clonotype was counted at least ten times. V and J are TRBV30 and TRBJ2-7; the match to TRBD1 covers 10 bases. The V gene end was trimmed by 2 bases and the J gene end by 3 bases; junction bases not matched to a gene: 13. The germline gives CDR1 GTSNPN, CDR2 SVGIG (reference sequence). The CDR3 runs to 17 residues. The CDR3 nucleotides read TGTGCCTGGAGTCGACAGGGGGCGACCTCCAATATCTACGAGCAGTACTTC. Translated, it gives CAWSRQGATSNIYEQYF.

This clonotype was observed a handful of times. J is TRBJ1-1 and V is TRBV30, with no clear D. Germline values: CDR1 GTSNPN, CDR2 SVGIG (reference sequence). The V and J ends lost 4 bases and 1 base respectively, with 13 bases between them. This CDR3 contains 14 residues. CDR3 amino acids: CAWIAGRGNTEAFF. The CDR3 region has the DNA TGTGCCTGGATTGCTGGCCGAGGGAACACTGAAGCTTTCTTT.

Ten or more counts support this clonotype. The V gene is TRBV6-2 or TRBV6-3, the J gene TRBJ1-1; D not resolved. CDR3 length: 13 residues. Germline loops: CDR1 MNHEY, CDR2 SVGEGT. V was pared by 5 bases and J by 6 bases, with 13 bases between. The CDR3 is CASSPLWTAEAFF. The DNA for the CDR3 is TGTGCCAGCAGTCCGCTCTGGACCGCTGAAGCTTTCTTT.